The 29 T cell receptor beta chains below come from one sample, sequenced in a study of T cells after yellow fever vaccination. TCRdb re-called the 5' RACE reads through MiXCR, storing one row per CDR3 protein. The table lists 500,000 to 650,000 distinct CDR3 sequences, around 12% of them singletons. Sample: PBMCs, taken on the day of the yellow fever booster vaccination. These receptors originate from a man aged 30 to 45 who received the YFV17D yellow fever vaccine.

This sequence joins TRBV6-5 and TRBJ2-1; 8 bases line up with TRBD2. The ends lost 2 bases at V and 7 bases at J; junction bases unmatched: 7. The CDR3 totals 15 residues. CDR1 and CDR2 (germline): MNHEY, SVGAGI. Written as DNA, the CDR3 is TGTGCCAGCAGTTACATGGGACTAGGGGGGAATGAGCAGTTCTTC. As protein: CASSYMGLGGNEQFF.

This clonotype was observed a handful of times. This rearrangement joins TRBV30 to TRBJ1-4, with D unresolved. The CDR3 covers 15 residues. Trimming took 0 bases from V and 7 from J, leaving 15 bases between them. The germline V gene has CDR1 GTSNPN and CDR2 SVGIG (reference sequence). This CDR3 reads CAWSVRRGGREKLFF. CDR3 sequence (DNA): TGTGCCTGGAGTGTACGCCGGGGAGGTCGTGAAAAACTGTTTTTT.

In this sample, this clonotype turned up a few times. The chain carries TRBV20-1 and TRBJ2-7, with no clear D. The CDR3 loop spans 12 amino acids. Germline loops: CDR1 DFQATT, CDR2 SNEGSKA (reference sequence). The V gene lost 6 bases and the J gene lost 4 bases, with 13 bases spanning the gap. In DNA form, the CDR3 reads TGCAGTGCCACTAACTACCCATACGAGCAGTACTTC. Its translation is CSATNYPYEQYF.

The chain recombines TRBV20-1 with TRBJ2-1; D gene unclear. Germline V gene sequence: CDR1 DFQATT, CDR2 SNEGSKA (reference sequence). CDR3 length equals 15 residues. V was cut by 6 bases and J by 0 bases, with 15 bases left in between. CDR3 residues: CSAPDQKSSYNEQFF. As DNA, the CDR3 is TGCAGTGCCCCGGACCAAAAGAGCTCCTACAATGAGCAGTTCTTC.

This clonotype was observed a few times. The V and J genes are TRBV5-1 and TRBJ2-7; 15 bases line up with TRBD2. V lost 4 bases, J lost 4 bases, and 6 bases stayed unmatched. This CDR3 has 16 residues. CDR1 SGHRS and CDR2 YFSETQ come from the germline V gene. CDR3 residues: CASSPGTSGRFYEQYF. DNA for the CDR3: TGCGCCAGCAGCCCGGGGACTAGCGGGAGGTTTTACGAGCAGTACTTC.

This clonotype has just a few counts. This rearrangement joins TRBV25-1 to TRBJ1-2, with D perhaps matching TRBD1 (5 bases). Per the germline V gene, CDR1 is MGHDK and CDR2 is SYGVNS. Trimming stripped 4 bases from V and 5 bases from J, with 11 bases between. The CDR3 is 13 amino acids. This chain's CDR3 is CASSAGPIYGYTF. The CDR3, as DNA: TGTGCCAGCAGTGCGGGACCGATATATGGCTACACCTTC.

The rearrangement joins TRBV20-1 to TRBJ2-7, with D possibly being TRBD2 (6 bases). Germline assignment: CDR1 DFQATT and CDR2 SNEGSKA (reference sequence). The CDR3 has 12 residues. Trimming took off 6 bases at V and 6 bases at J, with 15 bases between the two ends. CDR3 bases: TGCAGTGCGCCGACTACGCGGGGCGAGCAGTACTTC. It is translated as CSAPTTRGEQYF.

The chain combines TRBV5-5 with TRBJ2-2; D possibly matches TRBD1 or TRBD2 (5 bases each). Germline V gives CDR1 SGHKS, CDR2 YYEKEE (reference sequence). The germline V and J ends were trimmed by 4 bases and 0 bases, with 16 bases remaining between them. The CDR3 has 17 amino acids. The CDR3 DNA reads TGTGCCAGCAGCCTGAGATTTGGGGGAACGAACACCGGGGAGCTGTTTTTT. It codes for CASSLRFGGTNTGELFF. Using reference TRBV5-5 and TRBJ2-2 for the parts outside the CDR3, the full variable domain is DAGVTQSPTHLIKTRGQQVTLRCSPISGHKSVSWYQQVLGQGPQFIFQYYEKEERGRGNFPDRFSARQFPNYSSELNVNALLLGDSALYLCASSLRFGGTNTGELFFGEGSRLTVL.

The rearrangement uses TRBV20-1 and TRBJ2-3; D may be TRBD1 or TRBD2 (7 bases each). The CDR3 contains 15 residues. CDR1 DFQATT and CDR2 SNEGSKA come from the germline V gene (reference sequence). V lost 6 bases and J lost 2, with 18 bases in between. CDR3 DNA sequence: TGCAGTGCGGGCAGGGGGGGTGCGAACACAGATACGCAGTATTTT. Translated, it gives CSAGRGGANTDTQYF.

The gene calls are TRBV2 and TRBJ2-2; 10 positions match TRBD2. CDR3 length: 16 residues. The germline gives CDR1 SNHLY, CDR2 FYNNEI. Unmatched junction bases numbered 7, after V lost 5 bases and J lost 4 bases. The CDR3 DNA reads TGTGCCAGCAGTTATACTAGCGGGATCGTCACCGGGGAGCTGTTTTTT. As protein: CASSYTSGIVTGELFF.

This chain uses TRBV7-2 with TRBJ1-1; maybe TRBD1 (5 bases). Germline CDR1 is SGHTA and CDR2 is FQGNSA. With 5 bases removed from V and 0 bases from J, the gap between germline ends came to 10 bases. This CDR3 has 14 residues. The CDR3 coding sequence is TGTGCCAGCAGCCGGCGGGGGGTGAACACTGAAGCTTTCTTT. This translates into CASSRRGVNTEAFF.

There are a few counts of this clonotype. The CDR3 bases are TGTGCCTGGAGTCCCCAGTTCACTGAAGCTTTCTTT. Protein sequence: CAWSPQFTEAFF. The rearrangement uses TRBV30 and TRBJ1-1; D remains ambiguous. Germline V gives CDR1 GTSNPN, CDR2 SVGIG (reference sequence). This CDR3 spans 12 amino acids. The ends were cut back, 2 bases at V and 4 bases at J, with 8 bases in the middle.

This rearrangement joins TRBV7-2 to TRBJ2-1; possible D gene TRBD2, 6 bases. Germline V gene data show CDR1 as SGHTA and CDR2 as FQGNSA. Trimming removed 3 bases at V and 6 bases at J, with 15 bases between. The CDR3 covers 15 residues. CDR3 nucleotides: TGTGCCAGCAGCTTTGGGACTGACCTTTCCAATGAGCAGTTCTTC. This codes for CASSFGTDLSNEQFF.

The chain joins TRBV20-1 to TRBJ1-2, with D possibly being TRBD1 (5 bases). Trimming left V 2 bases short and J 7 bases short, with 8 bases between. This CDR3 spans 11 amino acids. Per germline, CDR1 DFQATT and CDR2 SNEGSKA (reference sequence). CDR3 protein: CSARWGGGYTF. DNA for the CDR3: TGCAGTGCTAGATGGGGGGGTGGCTACACCTTC.

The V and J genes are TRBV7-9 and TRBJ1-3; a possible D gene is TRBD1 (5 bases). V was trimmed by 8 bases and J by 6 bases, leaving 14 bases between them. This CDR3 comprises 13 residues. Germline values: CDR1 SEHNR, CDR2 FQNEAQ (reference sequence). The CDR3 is CASDSGGANTIYF. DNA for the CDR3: TGTGCCAGCGATTCGGGAGGGGCAAACACCATATATTTT.

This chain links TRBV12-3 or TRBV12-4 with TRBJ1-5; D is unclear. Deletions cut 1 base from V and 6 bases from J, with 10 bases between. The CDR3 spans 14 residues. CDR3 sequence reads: CASSLGIKGQPQHF. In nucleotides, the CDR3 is TGTGCCAGCAGTTTAGGCATCAAGGGTCAGCCCCAGCATTTT.

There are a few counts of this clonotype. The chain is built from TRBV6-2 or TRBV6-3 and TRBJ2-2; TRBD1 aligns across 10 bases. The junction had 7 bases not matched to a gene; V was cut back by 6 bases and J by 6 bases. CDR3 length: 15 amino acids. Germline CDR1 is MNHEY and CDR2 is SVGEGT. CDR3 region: CASSPYGTGAGELFF. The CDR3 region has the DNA TGTGCCAGCAGCCCCTACGGGACAGGGGCCGGGGAGCTGTTTTTT.

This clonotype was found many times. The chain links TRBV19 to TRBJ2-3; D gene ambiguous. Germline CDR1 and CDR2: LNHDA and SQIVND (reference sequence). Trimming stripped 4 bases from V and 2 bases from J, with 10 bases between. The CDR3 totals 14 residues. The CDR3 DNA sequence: TGTGCCAGTAGTACTCTCCGGCTCACAGATACGCAGTATTTT. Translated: CASSTLRLTDTQYF.

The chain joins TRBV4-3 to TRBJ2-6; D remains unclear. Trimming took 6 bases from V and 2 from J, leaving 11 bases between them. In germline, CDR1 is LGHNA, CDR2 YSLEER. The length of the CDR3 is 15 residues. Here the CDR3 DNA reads TGCGCCAGCAGTCGGGCAATGGCTGGGGCCAACGTCCTGACTTTC. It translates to CASSRAMAGANVLTF.

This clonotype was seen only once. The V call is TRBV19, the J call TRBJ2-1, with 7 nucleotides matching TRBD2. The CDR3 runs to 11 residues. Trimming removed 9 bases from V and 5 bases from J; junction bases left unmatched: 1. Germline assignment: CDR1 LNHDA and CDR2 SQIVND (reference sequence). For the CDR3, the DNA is TGTGCCAGAGGGACTAACAATGAGCAGTTCTTC. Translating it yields CARGTNNEQFF.

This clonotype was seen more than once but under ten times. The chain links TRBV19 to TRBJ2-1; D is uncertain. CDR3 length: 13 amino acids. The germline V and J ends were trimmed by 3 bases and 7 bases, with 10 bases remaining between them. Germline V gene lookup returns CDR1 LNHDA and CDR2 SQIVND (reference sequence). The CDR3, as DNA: TGTGCCAGTAGTATCGGCTGGAAAAATGAGCAGTTCTTC. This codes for CASSIGWKNEQFF.

CDR3 DNA sequence: TGTGCCAGCAGTTACGTTAGCGGGACCAGCACAGATACGCAGTATTTT. Its protein is CASSYVSGTSTDTQYF. V usage is TRBV6-5 and J usage is TRBJ2-3, with 8 bases identical to TRBD2. Germline V gene data show CDR1 as MNHEY and CDR2 as SVGAGI. With V trimmed by 2 bases and J by 0 bases, 4 bases remained unmatched. The CDR3 totals 16 residues.

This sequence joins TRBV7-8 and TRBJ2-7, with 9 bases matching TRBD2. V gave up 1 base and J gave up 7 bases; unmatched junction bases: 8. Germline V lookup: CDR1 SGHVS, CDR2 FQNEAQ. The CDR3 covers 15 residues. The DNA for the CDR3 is TGTGCCAGCAGCTTAGAGGCTAGCGGGACCCCAGAGCAGTACTTC. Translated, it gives CASSLEASGTPEQYF.

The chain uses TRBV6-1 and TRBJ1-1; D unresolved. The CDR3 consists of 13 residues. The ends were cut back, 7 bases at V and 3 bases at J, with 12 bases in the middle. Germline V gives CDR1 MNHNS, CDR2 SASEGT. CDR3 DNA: TGTGCCAGCAAGACGGCTCCGGACACTGAAGCTTTCTTT. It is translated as CASKTAPDTEAFF.

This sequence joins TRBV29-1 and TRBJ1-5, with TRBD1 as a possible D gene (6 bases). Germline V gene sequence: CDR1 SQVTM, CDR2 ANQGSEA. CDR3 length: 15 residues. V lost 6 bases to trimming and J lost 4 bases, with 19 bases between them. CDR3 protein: CSVRTGTSTNQPQHF. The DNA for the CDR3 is TGCAGCGTGAGAACCGGGACATCGACAAATCAGCCCCAGCATTTT.

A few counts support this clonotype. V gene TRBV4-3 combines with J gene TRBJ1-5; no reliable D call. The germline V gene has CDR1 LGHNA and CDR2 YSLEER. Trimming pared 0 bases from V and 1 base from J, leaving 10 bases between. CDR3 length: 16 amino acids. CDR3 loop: CASSQDRRQSNQPQHF. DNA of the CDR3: TGCGCCAGCAGCCAAGATAGGAGACAAAGCAATCAGCCCCAGCATTTT.

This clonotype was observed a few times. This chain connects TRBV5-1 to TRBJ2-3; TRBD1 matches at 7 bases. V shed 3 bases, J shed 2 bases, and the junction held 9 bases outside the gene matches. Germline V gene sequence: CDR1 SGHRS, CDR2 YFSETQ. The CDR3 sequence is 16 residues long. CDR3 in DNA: TGCGCCAGCAGCTACCAGACAGGGCCGAACACAGATACGCAGTATTTT. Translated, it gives CASSYQTGPNTDTQYF.

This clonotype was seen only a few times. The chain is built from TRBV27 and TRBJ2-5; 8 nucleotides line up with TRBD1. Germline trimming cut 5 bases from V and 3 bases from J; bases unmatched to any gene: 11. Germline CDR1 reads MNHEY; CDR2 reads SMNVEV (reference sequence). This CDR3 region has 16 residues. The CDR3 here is CASSPLRVGQEETQYF. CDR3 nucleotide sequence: TGTGCCAGCAGTCCCCTCCGGGTGGGACAGGAAGAGACCCAGTACTTC.

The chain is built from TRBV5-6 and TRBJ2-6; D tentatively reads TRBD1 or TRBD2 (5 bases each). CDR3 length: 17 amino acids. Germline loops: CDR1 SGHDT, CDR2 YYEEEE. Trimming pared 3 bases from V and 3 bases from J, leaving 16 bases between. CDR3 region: CASSSSWGSIGANVLTF. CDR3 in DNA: TGTGCCAGCAGCTCCTCGTGGGGGTCGATTGGGGCCAACGTCCTGACTTTC.